This entry describes one TCR beta chain. The antigen is not known. This sample stems from a study of T-cell memory formation after mild COVID-19. Study findings and constraints: Researchers found some responding clones in pre-infection memory, a sign that cross-reactive memory joined. Among clones contracting day 15 to 85, CD4/CD8 was balanced, whereas later expanders leaned CD4+. Chiefly within CM and EM were the contracting CD4+ clones; CD8+ ones were within EMRA.

With constant-segment primers, 5'RACE yielded cDNA libraries of TCR alpha and TCR beta that carried sample barcodes and UMIs. TCRdb re-called the 5' RACE reads with MiXCR, one entry per CDR3 protein. The table records some 250,000 distinct CDR3 sequences, about 20% of them present only once. The sequenced material came from PBMCs or a T cell subset sorted from them (not recorded which). This sequence originates from a young man who had mild COVID-19 (a few samples of this study predate the infection). Cell type and time point are not known.

CDR3 loop: CASSQAGPAKNIQYF. DNA for the CDR3: TGTGCCAGCAGCCAAGCGGGGCCAGCCAAAAACATTCAGTACTTC. The V and J genes are TRBV4-2 and TRBJ2-4, with D perhaps being TRBD1 or TRBD2 (5 bases each). Germline CDR1 LGHNA, CDR2 YNFKEQ. Trimming took 1 base from V and 0 from J, leaving 7 bases between them. The CDR3 length is 15 residues.